The T cell receptor beta chain described here comes from a study of blood T cell repertoires in COVID-19. Data came from immunoSEQ multiplex PCR; TCRdb stores just in-frame clones and leaves some out. The repertoire includes 150,000 to 200,000 clones, around four fifths of them detected once, and roughly 5% sits in the top ten. CDR3 size: 16 residues. The V segment lost 4 bases and the J segment 4 bases; nucleotides outside the gene matches: 9. Germline V gene data show CDR1 as KGHSH and CDR2 as LQKENI. Sample: PBMCs or T cells enriched from blood (not recorded which). This chain joins TRBV18 and TRBJ1-1; 10 bases are shared with TRBD1. The clonotype comes from a man aged 65 to 85 who had been exposed to COVID-19. CDR3 bases: TGTGCCAGCTCACAACGACAGGGGGCGCGTAGCACTGAAGCTTTCTTT. Translation gives CASSQRQGARSTEAFF.